One sample yielded the 14 T cell receptor beta chains listed below, sequenced in a study of blood T cell repertoires in COVID-19 (TCRdb year 2020). Library prep was done by the immunoSEQ multiplex PCR assay. The table was pulled from immuneACCESS by TCRdb, which kept in-frame rearrangements only. Such tables lose some clones; where checked, under half of the loss comes from unresolved V genes, and the rest has no known cause. This sample holds 150,000 to 200,000 clones; more than 75% were observed only once. The leading ten clones occupy roughly 6% of the sample. Sequenced: peripheral blood. The receptors come from a middle-aged man with active or convalescent COVID-19.

The V call is TRBV6-2 or TRBV6-3, the J call TRBJ2-7, with D possibly being TRBD2 (5 bases). V gave up 6 bases and J gave up 2 bases, with 11 bases separating them. Germline CDR1 is MNHEY and CDR2 is SVGEGT. The CDR3 spans 13 residues. The CDR3 nucleotides are TGTGCCAGCAGCCGGACTTACCCCTACGAGCAGTACTTC. This sequence encodes CASSRTYPYEQYF.

V gene TRBV9 combines with J gene TRBJ1-2; D may be TRBD1 (5 bases). Trimming left V 3 bases short and J 11 bases short, with 14 bases between. Germline V lookup: CDR1 SGDLS, CDR2 YYNGEE. The CDR3 contains 12 residues. CDR3 nucleotide sequence: TGTGCCAGCAGCGACCATCTCAGGGATTACACCTTC. Its protein is CASSDHLRDYTF.

The chain couples TRBV3-1 (or the pseudogene TRBV3-2) to TRBJ2-1; 8 positions match TRBD2. Germline CDR1 is LGHDT and CDR2 is YNNKEL (reference sequence). The CDR3 runs to 15 residues. V gave up 3 bases and J gave up 0 bases; unmatched junction bases: 1. The CDR3 loop reads CASSHGLASYNEQFF. The CDR3 nucleotides read TGTGCCAGCAGCCATGGACTAGCCTCCTACAATGAGCAGTTCTTC.

The chain uses TRBV19 and TRBJ2-1, with 10 bases fitting TRBD2. There are 15 residues in the CDR3. V shed 2 bases, J shed 6 bases, and the junction held 4 bases outside the gene matches. The germline gives CDR1 LNHDA, CDR2 SQIVND (reference sequence). The CDR3 region is CASSIRLAGVNEQFF. For the CDR3, the DNA is TGTGCCAGTAGTATAAGGCTAGCGGGAGTCAATGAGCAGTTCTTC.

The chain combines TRBV7-9 with TRBJ1-6; 9 bases align to TRBD1. The CDR3 length is 16 residues. Germline V CDR1 and CDR2: SEHNR, FQNEAQ (reference sequence). The V gene end was trimmed by 4 bases and the J gene end by 5 bases; junction bases not matched to a gene: 6. The CDR3 loop reads CASSYLTGGNNSPLHF. The CDR3, as DNA: TGTGCCAGCAGCTACCTGACAGGGGGAAATAATTCACCCCTCCACTTT.

The genes are TRBV5-5 and TRBJ1-4; D not resolved. Germline V gives CDR1 SGHKS, CDR2 YYEKEE (reference sequence). The V end was cut by 7 bases, the J end by 0 bases, with 16 bases between. This CDR3 spans 16 amino acids. CDR3 in amino acids: CASVSLFGSTNEKLFF. Here the CDR3 DNA reads TGTGCCAGCGTATCCCTTTTCGGTTCAACTAATGAAAAACTGTTTTTT.

The V gene is TRBV28, the J gene TRBJ1-5; the match to TRBD1 covers 7 bases. V lost 7 bases to trimming and J lost 7 bases; unmatched junction nucleotides: 4. Germline CDR1 reads MDHEN; CDR2 reads SYDVKM. This CDR3 region has 12 residues. The chain's CDR3 is CASNTGEQPQHF. The CDR3 bases are TGTGCCAGCAATACAGGGGAGCAGCCCCAGCATTTT.

The CDR3 protein is CASSPLSGTLDRGYTF. The DNA for the CDR3 is TGTGCCAGCAGCCCATTATCCGGGACATTGGATCGGGGCTACACCTTC. The V and J genes are TRBV11-2 and TRBJ1-2, with D tentatively TRBD1 (6 bases). Between the trimmed V and J ends, which lost 5 bases and 8 bases, there was a span of 24 bases. Germline CDR1 and CDR2: SGHAT and FQNNGV. CDR3 size: 16 residues.

The genes are TRBV9 and TRBJ2-5; D is undetermined. The CDR3 runs 15 residues. V was trimmed by 6 bases and J by 0 bases, leaving 15 bases between them. Germline V gene lookup returns CDR1 SGDLS and CDR2 YYNGEE. The DNA of the CDR3 is TGTGCCAGCACCCCAATAACAACGTACCAAGAGACCCAGTACTTC. It translates to CASTPITTYQETQYF.

V usage is TRBV11-3 and J usage is TRBJ2-3, with D tentatively TRBD1 (5 bases). Germline CDR1 reads SGHNT; CDR2 reads YENEEA. Trimming took 0 bases from V and 10 from J, leaving 11 bases between them. The CDR3 loop spans 13 amino acids. The CDR3 is CASSLDRGRAQYF. The DNA for the CDR3 is TGTGCCAGCAGCTTAGATAGGGGTAGGGCGCAGTATTTT.

The rearrangement links TRBV24-1 to TRBJ1-2, with D possibly TRBD1 on 5 matching bases. Germline V gives CDR1 KGHDR, CDR2 SFDVKD. CDR3 length equals 17 residues. V lost 8 bases, J lost 7 bases, and 28 bases lay in between. Here the CDR3 DNA reads TGTGCCACCAACACAAATGCCGGACACCTCCCGCTGTTTGGCTACACCTTC. This codes for CATNTNAGHLPLFGYTF.

V and J are TRBV2 and TRBJ2-3; 10 bases match TRBD2. The V and J ends lost 1 base and 6 bases, in that order; junction bases with no gene match: 7. Looked up from germline, CDR1 is SNHLY and CDR2 is FYNNEI. This CDR3 region has 16 residues. The CDR3 protein is CASSEVAGGPWDTQYF. CDR3 DNA: TGTGCCAGCAGTGAAGTAGCGGGGGGTCCGTGGGATACGCAGTATTTT.

The CDR3 is CASSTLGTIYF. The CDR3 bases are TGTGCCAGCAGTACCCTAGGCACCATATATTTT. The rearrangement uses TRBV11-2 and TRBJ1-3; the D is unclear. The germline V gene has CDR1 SGHAT and CDR2 FQNNGV. The CDR3 loop spans 11 amino acids. Trimming shortened V by 6 bases and J by 9 bases, and 9 bases separated the two germline ends.

This clone has only one observation. Sequence at one end of the junction differs from germline and may be a read error. This chain connects TRBV5-4 to TRBJ2-2; 9 bases agree with TRBD1. CDR3 length: 16 residues. The germline CDR1 and CDR2 sequences are SGHNT and YYREEE (reference sequence). CDR3 nucleotide sequence: TGTGCCAGCAGCTTGGCCGGGACAGGGAACTCCGGGGAGCTGTTTTTT. The encoded protein is CASSLAGTGNSGELFF.